The source of this T cell receptor beta chain is a study of blood T cell repertoires in COVID-19. This CDR3 is 15 amino acids long. V trimming: 3 bases; J trimming: 5 bases; junction bases outside the gene matches: 6. Enrollees, about 18 to 90 years old, lived in approximately 25 US areas. Method: immunoSEQ multiplex PCR; TCRdb's copy keeps in-frame clones and lacks some. Of roughly 250,000 clones listed, more than 75% are singletons. The chain combines TRBV5-3 with TRBJ2-7, with 12 bases identical to TRBD2. TRBV5-3 is annotated as an ORF whose role is uncertain. The sequencing sample was made of PBMCs or T cells enriched from blood (not recorded which). This sequence was found in a woman in her thirties or forties with acute COVID-19. CDR3 loop: CARSSQLAGGDEQYF. The CDR3 DNA reads as TGTGCCAGAAGCTCCCAACTAGCGGGAGGCGACGAGCAGTACTTC.